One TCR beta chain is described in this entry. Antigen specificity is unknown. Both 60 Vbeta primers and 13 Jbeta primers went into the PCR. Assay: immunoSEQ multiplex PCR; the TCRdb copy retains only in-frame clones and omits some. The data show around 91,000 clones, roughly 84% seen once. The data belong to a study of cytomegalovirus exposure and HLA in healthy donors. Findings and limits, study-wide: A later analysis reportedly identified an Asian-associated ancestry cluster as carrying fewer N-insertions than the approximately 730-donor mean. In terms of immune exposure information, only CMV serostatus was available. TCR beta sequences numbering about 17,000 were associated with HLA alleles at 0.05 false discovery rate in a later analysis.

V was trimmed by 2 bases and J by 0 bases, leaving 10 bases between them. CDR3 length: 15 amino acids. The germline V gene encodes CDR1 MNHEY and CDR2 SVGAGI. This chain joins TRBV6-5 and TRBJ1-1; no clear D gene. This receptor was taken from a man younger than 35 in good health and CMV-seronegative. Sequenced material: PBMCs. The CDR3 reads CASSYGEGLNTEAFF. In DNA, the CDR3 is TGTGCCAGCAGTTACGGGGAGGGCCTGAACACTGAAGCTTTCTTT.